What follows are 25 T cell receptor beta chains derived from one specimen sequenced in a study of cytomegalovirus exposure and HLA in healthy donors. Both 60 Vbeta primers and 13 Jbeta primers went into the PCR. Using immunoSEQ multiplex PCR, the repertoire was profiled, and TCRdb retains in-frame clones only, with some absent. The data contain about 160,000 clones, almost 80% of them singletons. Sequenced sample: PBMCs. Receptors originate from a man aged 25 to 45 in good health and CMV-seronegative.

This clone was seen only once. The chain couples TRBV5-1 to TRBJ1-2, with D possibly being TRBD1 (5 bases). Germline V lookup: CDR1 SGHRS, CDR2 YFSETQ. The V end lost 3 bases, the J end lost 10 bases, and 22 bases lay between the germline ends. The CDR3 length is 15 residues. The CDR3 bases are TGCGCCAGCAGCTCAACCTTACTCGGGGGAGAGACCTACACCTTC. Encoded protein: CASSSTLLGGETYTF.

The genes are TRBV11-2 and TRBJ2-1; D is perhaps TRBD2 (6 bases). V was trimmed by 6 bases and J by 6 bases, leaving 15 bases between them. CDR1 and CDR2 (germline): SGHAT, FQNNGV. There are 14 residues in the CDR3. In DNA, the CDR3 is TGTGCCAGCAGTCCGGGACTCGGGAGCAATGAGCAGTTCTTC. Translating it yields CASSPGLGSNEQFF.

V is TRBV7-9 and J is TRBJ1-2; TRBD1 might be the D (6 bases). V lost 7 bases and J 3 bases, leaving 15 bases between the germline ends. The germline CDR1 and CDR2 sequences are SEHNR and FQNEAQ (reference sequence). The CDR3 loop spans 14 amino acids. The CDR3 spells CASIPRGRDYGYTF. The CDR3 DNA sequence: TGTGCCAGCATCCCTAGGGGGAGGGACTATGGCTACACCTTC.

J is TRBJ1-2 and V is TRBV30, with D maybe TRBD1 (5 bases). There are 13 residues in the CDR3. V lost 0 bases and J lost 6, with 11 bases in between. Germline CDR1 is GTSNPN and CDR2 is SVGIG (reference sequence). The CDR3 loop is CAWSVYLGDGYTF. The CDR3 DNA follows: TGTGCCTGGAGTGTATATTTAGGGGATGGCTACACCTTC.

This chain joins TRBV29-1 and TRBJ2-5; perhaps TRBD1 as D (5 bases). CDR3 length: 13 amino acids. Looked up from germline, CDR1 is SQVTM and CDR2 is ANQGSEA. The V end lost 4 bases, the J end lost 4 bases, and 13 bases lay between the germline ends. CDR3 sequence: CSVALTDLETQYF. For the CDR3, the DNA is TGCAGCGTTGCCTTGACAGATCTAGAGACCCAGTACTTC. Full variable domain (missing parts from reference TRBV29-1 and TRBJ2-5): SAVISQKPSRDICQRGTSLTIQCQVDSQVTMMFWYRQQPGQSLTLIATANQGSEATYESGFVIDKFPISRPNLTFSTLTVSNMSPEDSSIYLCSVALTDLETQYFGPGTRLLVL.

The chain carries TRBV7-2 and TRBJ2-3; D is undetermined. CDR3 length: 17 amino acids. Germline V CDR1 and CDR2: SGHTA, FQGNSA. Trimming left V 4 bases short and J 1 base short, with 18 bases between. The CDR3: CASSSDPTPAGTDTQYF. In DNA, the CDR3 is TGTGCCAGCAGCTCCGACCCGACTCCGGCGGGCACAGATACGCAGTATTTT.

CDR3: CASSWSQGLYGYTF. CDR3 DNA sequence: TGTGCCAGCAGCTGGTCCCAGGGACTATATGGCTACACCTTC. This chain joins TRBV5-6 and TRBJ1-2; weak D call: TRBD1 (5 bases). Trimming removed 3 bases from V and 5 bases from J, with 14 bases in between. This CDR3 comprises 14 residues. Germline-derived CDR1 and CDR2 are SGHDT and YYEEEE.

The chain joins TRBV30 to TRBJ1-1, with TRBD1 identical over 7 bases. The length of the CDR3 is 14 residues. Germline CDR1 is GTSNPN and CDR2 is SVGIG (reference sequence). J lost 0 bases, V lost 6 bases, and 7 bases had no gene match. The CDR3: CACVKTGLNTEAFF. The CDR3 bases are TGTGCCTGCGTAAAGACAGGGTTGAACACTGAAGCTTTCTTT.

In its sample, this clone was seen once. This chain uses TRBV7-3 with TRBJ2-3; no definite D call. The V gene lost 4 bases and the J gene lost 4 bases, with 12 bases spanning the gap. This CDR3 contains 14 residues. CDR1 is SGHTA and CDR2 is FQGTGA in the germline V gene. The CDR3: CASSYAPTADTQYF. The CDR3 bases are TGTGCCAGCAGCTACGCCCCTACAGCAGATACGCAGTATTTT.

V gene TRBV6-5 combines with J gene TRBJ1-5; D unclear. With 2 bases removed from V and 9 bases from J, the gap between germline ends came to 11 bases. Looked up from germline, CDR1 is MNHEY and CDR2 is SVGAGI. The CDR3 is 13 amino acids. CDR3 coding DNA: TGTGCCAGCAGTTACGAGGTCGTAGGGCCCCAGCATTTT. This gives the protein CASSYEVVGPQHF.

This chain uses TRBV6-6 with TRBJ2-3; 7 nucleotides align to TRBD1. Germline-derived CDR1 and CDR2 are MNHNY and SVGAGI (reference sequence). The CDR3 length is 14 residues. J gave up 2 bases and V 8 bases, and 7 bases lay outside the gene matches. Here the CDR3 reads CASSGTVTTDTQYF. The CDR3 nucleotides read TGTGCCAGCTCGGGGACAGTCACCACAGATACGCAGTATTTT.

This chain links TRBV2 with TRBJ1-1, with 8 bases lining up with TRBD1. V lost 7 bases to trimming and J lost 5 bases; unmatched junction nucleotides: 9. The CDR3 is 14 amino acids. Germline V gene sequence: CDR1 SNHLY, CDR2 FYNNEI. The CDR3 is CASIPETGGTEAFF. The CDR3 coding sequence is TGTGCCAGCATTCCGGAAACAGGGGGGACTGAAGCTTTCTTT. Full variable domain (remainder filled in from reference TRBV2 and TRBJ1-1): EPEVTQTPSHQVTQMGQEVILRCVPISNHLYFYWYRQILGQKVEFLVSFYNNEISEKSEIFDDQFSVERPDGSNFTLKIRSTKLEDSAMYFCASIPETGGTEAFFGQGTRLTVV.

This chain joins TRBV7-2 and TRBJ2-3, with 8 bases matching TRBD1. J was trimmed by 4 bases and V by 4 bases; bases with no gene match: 7. Germline CDR1 reads SGHTA; CDR2 reads FQGNSA. This CDR3 contains 15 residues. This CDR3 reads CASSWTGSGADTQYF. CDR3 DNA: TGTGCCAGCAGCTGGACAGGGTCGGGCGCAGATACGCAGTATTTT.

This chain connects TRBV7-2 to TRBJ1-6; TRBD1 might be the D (5 bases). The CDR3 totals 15 residues. Germline V gene sequence: CDR1 SGHTA, CDR2 FQGNSA. The V end was cut by 3 bases, the J end by 8 bases, with 14 bases between. The CDR3 nucleotides are TGTGCCAGCAGCTTCGCGGTAGGGGCGGATTCACCCCTCCACTTT. Translating gives CASSFAVGADSPLHF.

The chain combines TRBV15 with TRBJ2-7; 7 nucleotides agree with TRBD1. V lost 1 base to trimming and J lost 3 bases; unmatched junction nucleotides: 9. CDR1 is LNHNV and CDR2 is YYDKDF in the germline V gene (reference sequence). The CDR3 is made up of 16 amino acids. CDR3 protein: CATSRGGDREGYEQYF. CDR3 coding DNA: TGTGCCACCAGCAGAGGGGGAGACAGGGAAGGCTACGAGCAGTACTTC.

The rearrangement joins TRBV5-4 to TRBJ2-5, with 11 bases identical to TRBD2. Germline V lookup: CDR1 SGHNT, CDR2 YYREEE (reference sequence). The length of the CDR3 is 15 residues. V lost 6 bases to trimming and J lost 0 bases; unmatched junction nucleotides: 4. The CDR3 nucleotides are TGTGCCAGCACTACTAGCGGGGGCCACCAAGAGACCCAGTACTTC. Protein: CASTTSGGHQETQYF.

V is TRBV4-3 and J is TRBJ2-3, with TRBD2 matching over 10 bases. Per germline, CDR1 LGHNA and CDR2 YSLEER. V shed 4 bases, J shed 6 bases, and the junction held 7 bases outside the gene matches. This CDR3 has 15 amino acids. The CDR3 region is CASSPGLARRDTQYF. The CDR3 nucleotides read TGCGCCAGCAGCCCGGGACTAGCGCGGAGGGATACGCAGTATTTT.

V gene TRBV19 combines with J gene TRBJ2-3, with 10 positions matching TRBD2. Germline V gives CDR1 LNHDA, CDR2 SQIVND (reference sequence). V trimming: 4 bases; J trimming: 0 bases; junction bases outside the gene matches: 4. The CDR3 covers 16 residues. This CDR3 is CASSKTTSGSTDTQYF. The CDR3 DNA is TGTGCCAGTAGTAAAACGACTAGCGGGAGCACAGATACGCAGTATTTT.

The chain carries TRBV7-2 and TRBJ2-2; 11 nucleotides align to TRBD1. J lost 5 bases, V lost 8 bases, and 4 bases had no gene match. This CDR3 region has 14 residues. From germline, CDR1 is SGHTA and CDR2 FQGNSA. CDR3 loop: CASGTGGSTGELFF. The CDR3 coding sequence is TGTGCCAGCGGGACAGGGGGAAGTACCGGGGAGCTGTTTTTT.

This chain connects TRBV28 to TRBJ1-2; 7 nucleotides line up with TRBD1. V lost 7 bases, J lost 6 bases, and 11 bases stayed unmatched. Germline-derived CDR1 and CDR2 are MDHEN and SYDVKM. This CDR3 contains 14 residues. CDR3: CASISQGRGNGYTF. The CDR3, as DNA: TGTGCCAGCATCTCCCAGGGCAGGGGGAATGGCTACACCTTC.

This clone is a singleton in its sample. This chain links TRBV4-2 with TRBJ2-7; D gene ambiguous. From germline, CDR1 is LGHNA and CDR2 YNFKEQ. V was cut by 2 bases and J by 3 bases, with 11 bases left in between. The CDR3 loop spans 14 amino acids. CDR3 loop: CASSQFPQFYEQYF. CDR3 nucleotide sequence: TGTGCCAGCAGCCAATTCCCACAGTTCTACGAGCAGTACTTC.

The chain has TRBV5-4 and TRBJ2-1; 8 bases are shared with TRBD2. The ends lost 1 base at V and 6 bases at J; junction bases unmatched: 9. The CDR3 loop spans 16 amino acids. Germline CDR1 is SGHNT and CDR2 is YYREEE (reference sequence). In nucleotides, the CDR3 is TGTGCCAGCAGCTTGTGGTTGCGGGAGGCGGGCAATGAGCAGTTCTTC. It translates to CASSLWLREAGNEQFF.

The V gene is TRBV28, the J gene TRBJ2-1; possibly TRBD1 for D (5 bases). The germline CDR1 and CDR2 sequences are MDHEN and SYDVKM. Between the trimmed V and J ends, which lost 8 bases and 7 bases, there was a span of 12 bases. The CDR3 extends over 12 amino acids. This CDR3 reads CASLGVGNEQFF. CDR3 nucleotides: TGTGCCAGCTTAGGGGTGGGTAATGAGCAGTTCTTC.

The CDR3 is CAWMGQYSTEAFF. The CDR3, as DNA: TGTGCCTGGATGGGCCAGTATTCCACTGAAGCTTTCTTT. The chain uses TRBV30 and TRBJ1-1; no reliable D call. The CDR3 spans 13 residues. V shed 4 bases and J shed 4 bases, with 13 bases lying between them. Germline V CDR1 and CDR2: GTSNPN, SVGIG (reference sequence). The variable domain in full, completed from reference TRBV30 and TRBJ1-1, reads SQTIHQWPATLVQPVGSPLSLECTVEGTSNPNLYWYRQAAGRGLQLLFYSVGIGQISSEVPQNLSASRPQDRQFILSSKKLLLSDSGFYLCAWMGQYSTEAFFGQGTRLTVV.

This clone is a singleton in its sample. The chain carries TRBV4-3 and TRBJ2-1; TRBD2 matches 10 bases. The CDR3 consists of 22 residues. V was pared by 0 bases and J by 6 bases, with 23 bases of the junction left unmatched. Germline V gene lookup returns CDR1 LGHNA and CDR2 YSLEER. In DNA form, the CDR3 reads TGCGCCAGCAGCCAAGATACCCCCGCCGTGGGGGTCCTAGCGGGAGTAGGCAATGAGCAGTTCTTC. It translates to CASSQDTPAVGVLAGVGNEQFF.